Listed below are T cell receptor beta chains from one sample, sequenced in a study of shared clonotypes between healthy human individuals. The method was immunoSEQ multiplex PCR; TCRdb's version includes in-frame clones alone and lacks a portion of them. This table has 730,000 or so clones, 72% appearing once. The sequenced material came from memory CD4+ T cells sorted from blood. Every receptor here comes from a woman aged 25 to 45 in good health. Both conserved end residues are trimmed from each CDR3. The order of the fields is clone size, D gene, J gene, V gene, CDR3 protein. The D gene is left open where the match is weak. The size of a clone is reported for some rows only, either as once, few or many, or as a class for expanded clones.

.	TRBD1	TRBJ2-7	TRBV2	ASEFGQGAYEQY
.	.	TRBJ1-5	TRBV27	ASSPQRGQPQH
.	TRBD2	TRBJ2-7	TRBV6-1	ASSAREIFAEQY
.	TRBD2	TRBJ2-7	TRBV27	ASSGGGTSGSYEQY
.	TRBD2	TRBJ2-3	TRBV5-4	ASSLGSGSGDTQY
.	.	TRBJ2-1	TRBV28	ASSSPPQHNEQF
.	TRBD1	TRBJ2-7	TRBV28	ASSQGVRLDEQY
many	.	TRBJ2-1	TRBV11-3	ASSLAGGHHNEQF
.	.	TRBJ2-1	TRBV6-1	ASSVSNNEQF
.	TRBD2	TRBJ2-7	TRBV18	ASSPRTSGVSYEQY
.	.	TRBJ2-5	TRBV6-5	ASSYGTPRGTQY
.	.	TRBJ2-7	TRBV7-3	ASSQELGTGGPYEQY
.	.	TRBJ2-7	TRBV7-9	ASSLGVQGSYEQY
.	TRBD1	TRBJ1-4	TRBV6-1	ASSDRPGQGREKLF
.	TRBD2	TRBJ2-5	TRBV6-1	ASSEVASGSRRETQY
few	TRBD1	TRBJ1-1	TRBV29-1	SGGTGYTEAF
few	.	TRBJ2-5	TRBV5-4	ASSLKLAVQETQY
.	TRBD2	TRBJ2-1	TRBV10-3	AIKGGTSGNNEQF
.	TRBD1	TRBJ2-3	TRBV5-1	ASRDQGADTQY
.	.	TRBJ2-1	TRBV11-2	ASTLPATGHNEQF
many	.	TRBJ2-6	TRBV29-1	SVVGVGANVLT
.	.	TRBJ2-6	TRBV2	ASSGWRVGHAGANVLT
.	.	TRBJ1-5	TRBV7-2	ASSLEALTNQPQH
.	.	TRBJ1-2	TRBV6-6	ASSPGTLQGYT
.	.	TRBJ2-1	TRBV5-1	ASSWDGTPYNEQF
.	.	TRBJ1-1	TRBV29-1	SAAGINTEAF
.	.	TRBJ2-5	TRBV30	AWSHRALEETQY
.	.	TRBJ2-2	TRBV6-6	ASSYSAGELF
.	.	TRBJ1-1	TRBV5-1	ASSLALDKNTEAF
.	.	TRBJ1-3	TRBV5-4	ASSWNIPGEAGNTIY
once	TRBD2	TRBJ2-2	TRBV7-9	ASSPPTSGNTGELF
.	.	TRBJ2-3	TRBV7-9	ASSLLGDFTDTQY
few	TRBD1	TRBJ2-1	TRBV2	ASRAGTEHNEQF
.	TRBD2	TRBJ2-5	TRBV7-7	ASSRSGTQETQY
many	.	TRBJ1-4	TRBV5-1	ASRRLQGEKLF
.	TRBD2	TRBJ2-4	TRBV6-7	ASPRGAGRKNIQY
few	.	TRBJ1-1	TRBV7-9	ASSLWQGGTEAF
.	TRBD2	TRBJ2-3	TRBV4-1	ASSLLSSGSSTDTQY
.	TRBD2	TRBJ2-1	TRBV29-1	SVETASGSNEQF
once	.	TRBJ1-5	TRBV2	ASSEGRLGNQPQH
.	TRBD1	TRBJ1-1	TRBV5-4	ASKKGQGETEAF
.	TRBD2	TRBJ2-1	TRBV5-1	ASSLSSGGYNEQF
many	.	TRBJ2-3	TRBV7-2	ASSSNTLLPGTQY
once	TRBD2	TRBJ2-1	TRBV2	ASKREGRNEQF
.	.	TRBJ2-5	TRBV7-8	ASSLGGAQETQY
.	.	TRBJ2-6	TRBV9	ASSSNLGSSGANVLT
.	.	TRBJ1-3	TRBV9	ASSPRGSGNTIY
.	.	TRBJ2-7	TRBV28	ASSTSGWEQY
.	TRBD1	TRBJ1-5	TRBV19	ASSRELTGGWSNQPQH
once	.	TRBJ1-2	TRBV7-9	ASSLGGAYGYT
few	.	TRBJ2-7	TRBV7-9	ASSLVGLSYEQY
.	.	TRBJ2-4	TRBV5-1	ASSLGDRSLTGDIQY
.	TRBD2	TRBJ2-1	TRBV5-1	ASSLTSGGYNEQF
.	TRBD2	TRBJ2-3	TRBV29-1	SFLAGESNTQY
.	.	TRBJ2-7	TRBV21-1	ASSCPSSGRSYEQY
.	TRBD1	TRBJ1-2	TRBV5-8	ASSPVTGGSEYGYT
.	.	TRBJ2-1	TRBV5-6	ASSLGRRLGINEQF
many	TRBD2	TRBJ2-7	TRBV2	ASPRQREATYEQY
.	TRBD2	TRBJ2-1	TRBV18	ASSRSTSGGYNEQF